The 7 T cell receptor beta chains below come from one sample, sequenced in a study of blood T cell repertoires in COVID-19. Assay used: immunoSEQ multiplex PCR; TCRdb lists only in-frame clones, some missing. This sample has around 400,000 clones, with approximately 90% found just once. The specimen sequenced was PBMCs or T cells enriched from blood (not recorded which). All receptors derive from a woman aged 40-49 years who had been exposed to COVID-19.

V is TRBV15 and J is TRBJ2-1; 9 nucleotides agree with TRBD1. Germline V gene sequence: CDR1 LNHNV, CDR2 YYDKDF (reference sequence). The V and J ends lost 1 base and 2 bases, in that order; junction bases with no gene match: 6. This CDR3 is 17 amino acids long. The CDR3 region has the DNA TGTGCCACCAGCAGAGGTCCCCGGACAGGGGCCTACAATGAGCAGTTCTTC. Its protein is CATSRGPRTGAYNEQFF.

V usage is TRBV9 and J usage is TRBJ1-2, with D unresolved. The V end was cut by 0 bases, the J end by 4 bases, with 10 bases between. The germline CDR1 and CDR2 sequences are SGDLS and YYNGEE. The CDR3 totals 14 residues. CDR3 DNA sequence: TGTGCCAGCAGCGTAGGCTTGGAGTTCTATGGCTACACCTTC. It is translated as CASSVGLEFYGYTF.

The rearrangement uses TRBV18 and TRBJ1-2; D unresolved. CDR1 KGHSH and CDR2 LQKENI come from the germline V gene. The CDR3 is 15 amino acids. Trimming shortened V by 1 base and J by 0 bases, and 9 bases separated the two germline ends. The CDR3 DNA reads as TGTGCCAGCTCACCACGAGGAGTAACTAACTATGGCTACACCTTC. Its protein is CASSPRGVTNYGYTF.

This clone was recorded once. The chain joins TRBV19 to TRBJ1-5; D remains ambiguous. The V end was cut by 1 base, the J end by 2 bases, with 6 bases between. CDR3 length equals 14 residues. Germline values: CDR1 LNHDA, CDR2 SQIVND (reference sequence). The CDR3 sequence: CASSIASGNQPQHF. DNA of the CDR3: TGTGCCAGTAGTATAGCCTCCGGCAATCAGCCCCAGCATTTT. The whole variable domain, remainder taken from reference TRBV19 and TRBJ1-5, is DGGITQSPKYLFRKEGQNVTLSCEQNLNHDAMYWYRQDPGQGLRLIYYSQIVNDFQKGDIAEGYSVSREKKESFPLTVTSAQKNPTAFYLCASSIASGNQPQHFGDGTRLSIL.

The chain employs TRBV5-6 and TRBJ1-3; 10 bases are a match to TRBD1. V shed 4 bases and J 5 bases; nucleotides not matched to a gene: 3. Per the germline V gene, CDR1 is SGHDT and CDR2 is YYEEEE. This CDR3 has 14 amino acids. The CDR3 spells CASSTGQGRNTIYF. CDR3 coding DNA: TGTGCCAGCAGCACGGGACAGGGGAGAAACACCATATATTTT.

This clone was observed once. The chain combines TRBV2 with TRBJ2-1; TRBD2 aligns across 9 bases. The CDR3 is made up of 15 amino acids. Germline assignment: CDR1 SNHLY and CDR2 FYNNEI. The V and J ends lost 5 bases and 5 bases, in that order; junction bases with no gene match: 7. CDR3 bases: TGTGCCAGCAGTATAGCGGGAGTCGGGAACAATGAGCAGTTCTTC. This sequence encodes CASSIAGVGNNEQFF.

This clone was detected only a few times. V usage is TRBV7-9 and J usage is TRBJ1-1; no clear D gene. This CDR3 region has 16 residues. From germline, CDR1 is SEHNR and CDR2 FQNEAQ (reference sequence). Between the trimmed V and J ends, which lost 3 bases and 0 bases, there was a span of 14 bases. As DNA, the CDR3 is TGTGCCAGCAGCTTGGCCTTGGGCCCTTTGAACACTGAAGCTTTCTTT. Translating gives CASSLALGPLNTEAFF.